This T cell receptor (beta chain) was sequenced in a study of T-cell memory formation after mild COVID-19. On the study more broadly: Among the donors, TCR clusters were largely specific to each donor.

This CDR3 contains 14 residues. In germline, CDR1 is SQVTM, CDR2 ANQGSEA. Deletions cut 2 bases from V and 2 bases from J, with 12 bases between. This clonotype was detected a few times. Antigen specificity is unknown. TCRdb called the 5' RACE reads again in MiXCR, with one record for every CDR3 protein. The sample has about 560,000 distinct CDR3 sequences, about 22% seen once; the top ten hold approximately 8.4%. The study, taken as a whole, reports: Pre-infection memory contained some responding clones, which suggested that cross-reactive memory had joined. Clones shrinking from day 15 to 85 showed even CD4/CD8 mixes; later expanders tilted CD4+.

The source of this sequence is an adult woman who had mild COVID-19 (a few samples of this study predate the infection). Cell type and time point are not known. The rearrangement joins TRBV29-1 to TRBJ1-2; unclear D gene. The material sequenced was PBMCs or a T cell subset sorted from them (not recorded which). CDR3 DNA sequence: TGCAGCGTTGAAAAGGTCCCACTGAACTATGGCTACACCTTC. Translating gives CSVEKVPLNYGYTF.